The text below deals with one T cell receptor (beta chain). This clonotype was detected only a few times. Its target antigen remains unknown. No base quality information exists; no much larger clone differs at one position. This sample is drawn from a study of T-cell reconstitution after alpha-beta-depleted transplantation in children listed by TCRdb under 2016. For context, the study as a whole: Using TCR repertoire profiling, the study quantitatively followed how T-cell immune reconstitution unfolded in children after TCRalphabeta/CD19-depleted allogeneic hematopoietic cell transplantation.

The CDR3 has 15 amino acids, counting the end cysteine and phenylalanine. Left in the record is the CDR3 DNA by itself, 45 bases read in frame from the first base. CDR1 and CDR2 are read off the germline V gene as MNHNS and SASEGT. Compared with germline, V lacks 6 bases and J lacks 9 bases; bases without a gene match: 14. Libraries were built with PCR. Sequencing took place on an Illumina HiSeq 2500. TCR library preparation used molecular barcoding, with unique molecular identifiers applied to normalize quantification of the TCRbeta repertoire. The raw public data were reprocessed by TCRdb itself: fastp quality trimming at Q25, MiXCR clonotype calling, in-frame beta chains only. Entries are consolidated by CDR3 protein sequence, retaining the most common genes and DNA. In this sample the table shows nearly 400,000 distinct CDR3 sequences, just over 20% of which occur a single time. Over 3.5% of the sample lies in the top ten.

This clonotype was sampled from a human donor who donated a stem cell graft to a child with acute myeloid leukemia. The chain couples TRBV6-1 to TRBJ2-5; TRBD1 matches 9 bases in the middle. The input for sequencing was PBMCs from the stem cell graft donor, taken from the stem cell graft. The DNA sequence is given as TGTGCCAGCAGGCGGGGACAGGGTTTCGGTCGGTCCCAGTACTTC. This codes for CASRRGQGFGRSQYF.